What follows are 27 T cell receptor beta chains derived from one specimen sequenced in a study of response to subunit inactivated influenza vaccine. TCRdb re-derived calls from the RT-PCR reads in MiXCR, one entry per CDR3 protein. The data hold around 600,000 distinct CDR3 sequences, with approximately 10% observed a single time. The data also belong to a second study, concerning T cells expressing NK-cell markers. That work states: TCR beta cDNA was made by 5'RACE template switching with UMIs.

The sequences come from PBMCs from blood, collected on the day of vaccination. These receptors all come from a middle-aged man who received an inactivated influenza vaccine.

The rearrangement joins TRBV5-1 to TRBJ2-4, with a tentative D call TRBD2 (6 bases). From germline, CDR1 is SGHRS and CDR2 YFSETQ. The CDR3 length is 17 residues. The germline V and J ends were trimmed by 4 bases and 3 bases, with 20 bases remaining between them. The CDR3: CASSPIPGDGVKNIQYF. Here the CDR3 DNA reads TGCGCCAGCAGCCCGATCCCGGGGGACGGCGTCAAAAACATTCAGTACTTC.

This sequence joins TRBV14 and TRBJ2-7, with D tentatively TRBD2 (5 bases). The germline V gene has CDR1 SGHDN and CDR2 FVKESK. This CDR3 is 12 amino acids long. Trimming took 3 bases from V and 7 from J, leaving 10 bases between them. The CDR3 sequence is CASSHAPGEQYF. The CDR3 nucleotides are TGTGCCAGCAGCCACGCCCCGGGGGAGCAGTACTTC.

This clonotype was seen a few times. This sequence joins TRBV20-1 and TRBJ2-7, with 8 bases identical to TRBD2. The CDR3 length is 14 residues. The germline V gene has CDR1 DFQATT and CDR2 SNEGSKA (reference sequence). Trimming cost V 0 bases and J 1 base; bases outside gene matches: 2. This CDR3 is CSARETSESYEQYF. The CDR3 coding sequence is TGCAGTGCTAGAGAGACTAGCGAATCCTACGAGCAGTACTTC.

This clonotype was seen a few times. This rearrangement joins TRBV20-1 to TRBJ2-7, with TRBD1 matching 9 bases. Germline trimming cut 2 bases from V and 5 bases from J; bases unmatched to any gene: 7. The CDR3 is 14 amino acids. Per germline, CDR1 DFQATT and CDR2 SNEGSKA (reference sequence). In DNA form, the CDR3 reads TGCAGTGCTAGAAGGGGACAGGGTACTAACGAGCAGTACTTC. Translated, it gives CSARRGQGTNEQYF.

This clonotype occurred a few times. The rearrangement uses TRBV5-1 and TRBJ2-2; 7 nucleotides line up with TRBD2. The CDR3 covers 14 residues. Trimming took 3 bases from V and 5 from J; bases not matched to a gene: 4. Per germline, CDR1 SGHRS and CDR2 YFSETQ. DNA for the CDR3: TGCGCCAGCAGCTCCCTAGCGGATACCGGGGAGCTGTTTTTT. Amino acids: CASSSLADTGELFF.

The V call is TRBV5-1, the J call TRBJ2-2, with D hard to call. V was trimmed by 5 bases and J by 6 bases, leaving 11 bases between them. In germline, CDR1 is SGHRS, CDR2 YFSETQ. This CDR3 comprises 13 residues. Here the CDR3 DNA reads TGCGCCAGCAGTCCAGTTGCGGCCGGGGAGCTGTTTTTT. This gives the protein CASSPVAAGELFF.

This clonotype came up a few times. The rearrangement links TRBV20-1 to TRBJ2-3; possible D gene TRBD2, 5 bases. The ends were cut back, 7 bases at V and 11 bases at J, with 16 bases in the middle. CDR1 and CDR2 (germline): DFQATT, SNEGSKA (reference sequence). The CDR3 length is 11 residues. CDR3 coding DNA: TGCAGTGTTAGGAGCGGTCCTCTGCAGTATTTT. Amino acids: CSVRSGPLQYF.

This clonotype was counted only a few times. CDR3 residues: CASRGLAGKETQYF. The CDR3 nucleotides are TGTGCCAGCCGCGGCTTAGCGGGGAAAGAGACCCAGTACTTC. The rearrangement joins TRBV2 to TRBJ2-5; the match to TRBD2 covers 8 bases. After removal of 8 bases from V and 3 bases from J, the junction contained 8 bases not matched to a gene. The CDR3 sequence is 14 residues long. The germline V gene encodes CDR1 SNHLY and CDR2 FYNNEI.

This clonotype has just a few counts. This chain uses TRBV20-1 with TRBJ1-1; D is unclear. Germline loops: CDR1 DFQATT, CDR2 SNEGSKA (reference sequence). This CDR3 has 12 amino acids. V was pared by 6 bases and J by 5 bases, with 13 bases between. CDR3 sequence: CSAQGGTTEAFF. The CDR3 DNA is TGCAGTGCCCAAGGTGGAACTACTGAAGCTTTCTTT.

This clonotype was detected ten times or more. CDR3 residues: CASSQAALQNTEAFF. The CDR3 DNA is TGTGCCAGCAGCCAAGCCGCCCTACAGAACACTGAAGCTTTCTTT. The chain joins TRBV4-2 to TRBJ1-1; the D is unclear. Germline V gene sequence: CDR1 LGHNA, CDR2 YNFKEQ. The CDR3 spans 15 residues. Trimming took off 1 base at V and 1 base at J, with 10 bases between the two ends.

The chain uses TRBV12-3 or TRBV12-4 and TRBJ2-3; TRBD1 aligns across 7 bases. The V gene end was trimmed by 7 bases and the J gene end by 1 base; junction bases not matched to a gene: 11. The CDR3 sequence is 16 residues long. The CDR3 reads CASTPRIGGRTDTQYF. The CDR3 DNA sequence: TGTGCCAGCACCCCCCGGATAGGGGGCCGCACAGATACGCAGTATTTT.

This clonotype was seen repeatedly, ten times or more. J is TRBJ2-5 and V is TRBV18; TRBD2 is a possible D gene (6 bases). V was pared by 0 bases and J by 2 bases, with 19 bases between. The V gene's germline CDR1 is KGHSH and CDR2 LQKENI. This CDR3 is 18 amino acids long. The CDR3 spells CASSPPKPGSSRQETQYF. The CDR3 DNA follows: TGTGCCAGCTCACCACCGAAGCCCGGGAGCTCTCGACAAGAGACCCAGTACTTC. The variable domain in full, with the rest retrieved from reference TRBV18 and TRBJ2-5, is NAGVMQNPRHLVRRRGQEARLRCSPMKGHSHVYWYRQLPEEGLKFMVYLQKENIIDESGMPKERFSAEFPKEGPSILRIQQVVRGDSAAYFCASSPPKPGSSRQETQYFGPGTRLLVL.

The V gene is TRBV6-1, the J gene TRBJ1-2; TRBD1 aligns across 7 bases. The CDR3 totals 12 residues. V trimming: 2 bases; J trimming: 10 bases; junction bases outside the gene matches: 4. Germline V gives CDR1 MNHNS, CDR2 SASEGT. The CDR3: CASSERGTVYTF. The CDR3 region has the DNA TGTGCCAGCAGTGAACGCGGGACAGTCTACACCTTC.

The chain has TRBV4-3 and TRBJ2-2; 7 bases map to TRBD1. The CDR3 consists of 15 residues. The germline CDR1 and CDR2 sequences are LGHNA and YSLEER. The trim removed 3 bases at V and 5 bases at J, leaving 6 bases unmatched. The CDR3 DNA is TGCGCCAGCAGCCAGGAGCCACAGGGGACCGGGGAGCTGTTTTTT. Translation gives CASSQEPQGTGELFF.

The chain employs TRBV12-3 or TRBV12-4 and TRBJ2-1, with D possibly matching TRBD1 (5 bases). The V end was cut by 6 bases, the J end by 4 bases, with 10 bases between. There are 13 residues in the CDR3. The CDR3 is CASRTDKYNEQFF. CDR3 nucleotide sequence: TGTGCCAGCAGAACGGACAAGTACAATGAGCAGTTCTTC.

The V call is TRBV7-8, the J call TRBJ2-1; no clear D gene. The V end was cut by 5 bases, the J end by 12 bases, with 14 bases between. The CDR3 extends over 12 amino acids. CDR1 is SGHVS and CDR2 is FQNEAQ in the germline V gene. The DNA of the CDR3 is TGTGCCAGCAGCCCCGTTGCTTTAGGGCAGTTCTTC. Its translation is CASSPVALGQFF.

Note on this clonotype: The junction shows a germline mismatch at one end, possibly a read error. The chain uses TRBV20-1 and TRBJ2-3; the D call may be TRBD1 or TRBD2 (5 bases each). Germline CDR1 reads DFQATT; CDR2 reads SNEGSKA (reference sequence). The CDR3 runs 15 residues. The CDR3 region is CCARDYLGVPDTQYF. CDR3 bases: TGCTGTGCTAGAGATTATCTGGGGGTCCCAGATACGCAGTATTTT.

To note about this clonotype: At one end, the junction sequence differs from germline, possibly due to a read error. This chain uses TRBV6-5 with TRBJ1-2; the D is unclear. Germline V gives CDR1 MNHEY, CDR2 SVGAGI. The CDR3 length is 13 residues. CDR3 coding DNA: TGTGCCAGAAGTTACGGAGGGTATGACGGCTACACCTTC. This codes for CARSYGGYDGYTF.

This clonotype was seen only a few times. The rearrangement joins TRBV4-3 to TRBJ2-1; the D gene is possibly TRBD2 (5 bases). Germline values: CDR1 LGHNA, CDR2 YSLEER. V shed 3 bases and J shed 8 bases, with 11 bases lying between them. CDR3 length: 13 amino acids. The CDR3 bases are TGCGCCAGCAGCCAGTCGAGGGAGTATGAGCAGTTCTTC. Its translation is CASSQSREYEQFF.

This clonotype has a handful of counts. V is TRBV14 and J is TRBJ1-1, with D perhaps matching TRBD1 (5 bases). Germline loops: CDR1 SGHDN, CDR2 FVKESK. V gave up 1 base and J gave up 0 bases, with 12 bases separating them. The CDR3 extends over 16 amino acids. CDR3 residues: CASSQAWYRLNTEAFF. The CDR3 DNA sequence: TGTGCCAGCAGCCAAGCATGGTACAGGTTGAACACTGAAGCTTTCTTT. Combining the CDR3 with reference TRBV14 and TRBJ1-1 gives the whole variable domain EAGVTQFPSHSVIEKGQTVTLRCDPISGHDNLYWYRRVMGKEIKFLLHFVKESKQDESGMPNNRFLAERTGGTYSTLKVQPAELEDSGVYFCASSQAWYRLNTEAFFGQGTRLTVV.

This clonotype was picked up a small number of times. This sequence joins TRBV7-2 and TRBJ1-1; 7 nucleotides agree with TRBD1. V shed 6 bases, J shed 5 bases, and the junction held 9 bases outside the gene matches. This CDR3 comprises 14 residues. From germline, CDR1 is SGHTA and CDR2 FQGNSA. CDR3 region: CASSPSGGYTEAFF. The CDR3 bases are TGTGCCAGCAGTCCGTCAGGGGGTTATACTGAAGCTTTCTTT.

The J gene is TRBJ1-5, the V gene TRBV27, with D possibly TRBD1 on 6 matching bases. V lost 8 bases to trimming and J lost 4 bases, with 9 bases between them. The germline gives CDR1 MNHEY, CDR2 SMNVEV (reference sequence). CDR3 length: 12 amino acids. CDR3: CASGTLNQPQHF. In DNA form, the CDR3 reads TGTGCCAGCGGGACACTAAATCAGCCCCAGCATTTT.

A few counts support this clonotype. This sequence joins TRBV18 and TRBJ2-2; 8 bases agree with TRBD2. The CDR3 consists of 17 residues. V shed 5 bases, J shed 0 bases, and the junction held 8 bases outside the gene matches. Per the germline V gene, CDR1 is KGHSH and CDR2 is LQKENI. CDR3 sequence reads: CASSLLPGLANTGELFF. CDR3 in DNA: TGTGCCAGCTCATTGCTCCCGGGACTAGCGAACACCGGGGAGCTGTTTTTT.

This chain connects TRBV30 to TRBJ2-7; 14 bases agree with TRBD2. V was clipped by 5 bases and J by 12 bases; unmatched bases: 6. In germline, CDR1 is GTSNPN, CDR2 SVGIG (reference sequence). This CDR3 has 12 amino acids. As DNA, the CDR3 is TGTGCCTGGTCGGGACTAGCGGGAGTTCCGTACTTC. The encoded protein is CAWSGLAGVPYF.

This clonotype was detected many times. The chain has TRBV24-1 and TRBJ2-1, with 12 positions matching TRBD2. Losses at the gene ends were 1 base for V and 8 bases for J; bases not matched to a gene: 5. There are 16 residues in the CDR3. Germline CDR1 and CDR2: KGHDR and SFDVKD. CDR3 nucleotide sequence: TGTGCCACCAGTGATTTCGTGACTAGCGGGAGACATGAGCAGTTCTTC. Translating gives CATSDFVTSGRHEQFF.

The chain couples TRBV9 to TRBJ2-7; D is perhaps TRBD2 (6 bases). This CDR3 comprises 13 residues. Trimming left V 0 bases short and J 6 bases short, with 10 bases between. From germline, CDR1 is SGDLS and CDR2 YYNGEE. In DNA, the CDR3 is TGTGCCAGCAGCGTAGATGGAGGGACCGAGCAGTACTTC. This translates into CASSVDGGTEQYF. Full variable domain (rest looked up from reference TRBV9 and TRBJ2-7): DSGVTQTPKHLITATGQRVTLRCSPRSGDLSVYWYQQSLDQGLQFLIQYYNGEERAKGNILERFSAQQFPDLHSELNLSSLELGDSALYFCASSVDGGTEQYFGPGTRLTVT.

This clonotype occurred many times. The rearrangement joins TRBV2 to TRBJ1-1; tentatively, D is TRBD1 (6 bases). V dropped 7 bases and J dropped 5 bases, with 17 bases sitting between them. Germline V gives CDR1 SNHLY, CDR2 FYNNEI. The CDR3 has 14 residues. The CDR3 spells CASNGPGGTTEAFF. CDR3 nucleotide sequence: TGTGCCAGCAATGGGCCGGGGGGCACTACTGAAGCTTTCTTT.